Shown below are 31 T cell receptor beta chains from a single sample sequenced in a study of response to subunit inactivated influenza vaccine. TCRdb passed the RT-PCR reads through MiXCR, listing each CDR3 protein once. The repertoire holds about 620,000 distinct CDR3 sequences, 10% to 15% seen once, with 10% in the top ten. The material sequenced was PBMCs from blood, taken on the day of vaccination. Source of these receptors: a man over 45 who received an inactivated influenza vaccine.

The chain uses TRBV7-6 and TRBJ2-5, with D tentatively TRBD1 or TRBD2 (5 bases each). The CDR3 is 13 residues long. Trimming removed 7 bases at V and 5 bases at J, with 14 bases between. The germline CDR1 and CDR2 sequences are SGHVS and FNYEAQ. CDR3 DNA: TGTGCCAGCATTTGGGGGAGTCTTGAGACCCAGTACTTC. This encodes CASIWGSLETQYF.

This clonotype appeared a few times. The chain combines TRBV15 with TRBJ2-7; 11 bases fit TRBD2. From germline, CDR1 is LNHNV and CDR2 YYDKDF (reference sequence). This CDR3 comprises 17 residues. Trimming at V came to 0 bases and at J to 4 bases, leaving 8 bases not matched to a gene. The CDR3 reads CATSRELAGEVPYEQYF. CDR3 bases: TGTGCCACCAGCAGAGAACTAGCGGGAGAGGTTCCTTACGAGCAGTACTTC.

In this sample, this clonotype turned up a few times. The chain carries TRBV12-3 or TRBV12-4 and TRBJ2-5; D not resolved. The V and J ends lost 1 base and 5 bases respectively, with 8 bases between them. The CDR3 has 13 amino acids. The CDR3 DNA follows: TGTGCCAGCAGTTTAGGCAGGTGGGAGACCCAGTACTTC. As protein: CASSLGRWETQYF.

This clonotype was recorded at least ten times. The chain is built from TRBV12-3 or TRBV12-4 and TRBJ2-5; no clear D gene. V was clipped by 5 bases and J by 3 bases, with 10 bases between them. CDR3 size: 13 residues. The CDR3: CASSMTVEETQYF. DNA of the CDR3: TGTGCCAGCAGTATGACCGTCGAAGAGACCCAGTACTTC.

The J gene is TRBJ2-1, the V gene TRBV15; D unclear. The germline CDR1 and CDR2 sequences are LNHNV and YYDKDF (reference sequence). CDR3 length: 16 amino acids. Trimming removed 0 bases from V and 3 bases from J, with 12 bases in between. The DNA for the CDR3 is TGTGCCACCAGCAGAGAGAGTAGCTCGTTCTACAATGAGCAGTTCTTC. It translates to CATSRESSSFYNEQFF. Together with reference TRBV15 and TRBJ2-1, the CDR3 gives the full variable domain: DAMVIQNPRYQVTQFGKPVTLSCSQTLNHNVMYWYQQKSSQAPKLLFHYYDKDFNNEADTPDNFQSRRPNTSFCFLDIRSPGLGDTAMYLCATSRESSSFYNEQFFGPGTRLTVL.

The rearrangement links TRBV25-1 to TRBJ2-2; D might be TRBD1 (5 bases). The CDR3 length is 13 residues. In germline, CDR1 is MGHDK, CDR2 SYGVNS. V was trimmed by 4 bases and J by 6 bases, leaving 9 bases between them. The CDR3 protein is CASSVQGSGELFF. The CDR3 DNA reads TGTGCCAGCAGTGTTCAGGGATCCGGGGAGCTGTTTTTT.

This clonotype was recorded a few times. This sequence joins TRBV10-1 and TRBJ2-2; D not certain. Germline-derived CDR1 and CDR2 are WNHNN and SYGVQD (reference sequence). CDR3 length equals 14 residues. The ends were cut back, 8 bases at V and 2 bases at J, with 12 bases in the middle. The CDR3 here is CASGSAVNTGELFF. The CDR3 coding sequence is TGCGCCAGCGGATCGGCGGTTAACACCGGGGAGCTGTTTTTT.

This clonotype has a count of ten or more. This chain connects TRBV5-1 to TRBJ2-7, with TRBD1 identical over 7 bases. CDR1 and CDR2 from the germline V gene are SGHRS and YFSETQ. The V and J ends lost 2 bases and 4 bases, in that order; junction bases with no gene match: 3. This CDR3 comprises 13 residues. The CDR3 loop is CASSLGGQYEQYF. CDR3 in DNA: TGCGCCAGCAGCTTAGGGGGACAGTACGAGCAGTACTTC.

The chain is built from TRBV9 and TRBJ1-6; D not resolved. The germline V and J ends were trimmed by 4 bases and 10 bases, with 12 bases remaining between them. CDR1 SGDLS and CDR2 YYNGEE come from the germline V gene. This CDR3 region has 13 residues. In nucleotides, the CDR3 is TGTGCCAGCAGCCCCGACGGGCAATCACCCCTCCACTTT. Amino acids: CASSPDGQSPLHF.

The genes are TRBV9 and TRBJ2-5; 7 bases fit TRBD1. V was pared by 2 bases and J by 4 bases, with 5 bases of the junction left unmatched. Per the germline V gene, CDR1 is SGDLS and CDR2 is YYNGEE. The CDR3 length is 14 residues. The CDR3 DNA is TGTGCCAGCAGCGTGTCGCAGGGGGTAGAGACCCAGTACTTC. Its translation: CASSVSQGVETQYF.

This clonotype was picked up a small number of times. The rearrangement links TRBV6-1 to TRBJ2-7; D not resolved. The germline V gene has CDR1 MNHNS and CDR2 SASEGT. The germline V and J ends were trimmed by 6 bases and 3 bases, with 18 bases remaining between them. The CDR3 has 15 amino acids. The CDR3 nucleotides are TGTGCCAGCAGCAGGACGGCGAATTCTTTCTACGAGCAGTACTTC. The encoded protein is CASSRTANSFYEQYF.

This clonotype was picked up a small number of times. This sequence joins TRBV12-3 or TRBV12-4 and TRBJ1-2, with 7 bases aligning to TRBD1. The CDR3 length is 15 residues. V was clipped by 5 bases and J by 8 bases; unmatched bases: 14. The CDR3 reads CASSPPDDRVHGYTF. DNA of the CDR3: TGTGCCAGCAGTCCCCCAGACGACAGGGTTCACGGCTACACCTTC.

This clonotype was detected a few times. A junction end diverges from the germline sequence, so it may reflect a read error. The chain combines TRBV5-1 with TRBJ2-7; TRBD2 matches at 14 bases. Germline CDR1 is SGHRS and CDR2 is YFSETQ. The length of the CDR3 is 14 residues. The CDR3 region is CASSTGTSGRYQNF. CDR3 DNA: TGCGCCAGCAGCACCGGGACTAGCGGGAGATATCAGAACTTC.

The CDR3 nucleotides read TGTGCCAGCAAGGGCAACACAGATACGCAGTATTTT. It translates to CASKGNTDTQYF. The chain links TRBV6-2 or TRBV6-3 to TRBJ2-3; D remains ambiguous. The ends were cut back, 7 bases at V and 2 bases at J, with 7 bases in the middle. The CDR3 consists of 12 residues. CDR1 MNHEY and CDR2 SVGEGT come from the germline V gene.

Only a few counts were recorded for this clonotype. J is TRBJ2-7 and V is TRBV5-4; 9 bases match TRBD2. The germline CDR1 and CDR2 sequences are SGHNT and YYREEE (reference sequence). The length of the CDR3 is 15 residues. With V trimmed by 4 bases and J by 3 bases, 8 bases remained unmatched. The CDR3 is CASSRSGLAYYEQYF. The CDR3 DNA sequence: TGTGCCAGCAGCAGATCGGGACTAGCCTACTACGAGCAGTACTTC.

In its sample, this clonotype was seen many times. CDR3 sequence (DNA): TGCAGCGTGAAGGGACTAGCAAACACCGGGGAGCTGTTTTTT. Amino acid sequence: CSVKGLANTGELFF. The chain carries TRBV29-1 and TRBJ2-2, with 9 bases fitting TRBD2. Trimming at V came to 6 bases and at J to 2 bases, leaving 4 bases not matched to a gene. Per the germline V gene, CDR1 is SQVTM and CDR2 is ANQGSEA. The CDR3 is made up of 14 amino acids.

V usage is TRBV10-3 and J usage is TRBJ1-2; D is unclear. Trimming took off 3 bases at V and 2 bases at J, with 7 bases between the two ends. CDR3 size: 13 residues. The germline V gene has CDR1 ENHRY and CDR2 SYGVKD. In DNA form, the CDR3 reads TGTGCCATCAGTGATTGGGCAAACTATGGCTACACCTTC. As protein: CAISDWANYGYTF.

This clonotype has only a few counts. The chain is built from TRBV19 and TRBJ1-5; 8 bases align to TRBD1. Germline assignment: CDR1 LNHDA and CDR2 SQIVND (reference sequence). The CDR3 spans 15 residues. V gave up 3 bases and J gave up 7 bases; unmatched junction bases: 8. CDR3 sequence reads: CASSMGQAGIQPQHF. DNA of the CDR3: TGTGCCAGTAGTATGGGACAGGCTGGGATACAGCCCCAGCATTTT.

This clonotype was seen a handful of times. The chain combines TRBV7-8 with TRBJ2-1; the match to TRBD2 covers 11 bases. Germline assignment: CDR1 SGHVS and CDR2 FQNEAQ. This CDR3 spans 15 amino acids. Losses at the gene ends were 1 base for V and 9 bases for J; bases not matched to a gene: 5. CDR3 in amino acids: CASSLVTSGSGEQFF. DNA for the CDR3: TGTGCCAGCAGCTTAGTTACTAGCGGGAGTGGTGAGCAGTTCTTC.

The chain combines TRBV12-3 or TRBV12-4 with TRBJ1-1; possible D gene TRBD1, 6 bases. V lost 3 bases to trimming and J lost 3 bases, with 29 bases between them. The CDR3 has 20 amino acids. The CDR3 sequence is CASSFGDWGRTLVEDTEAFF. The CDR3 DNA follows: TGTGCCAGCAGTTTCGGGGATTGGGGGCGGACCTTAGTGGAGGACACTGAAGCTTTCTTT.

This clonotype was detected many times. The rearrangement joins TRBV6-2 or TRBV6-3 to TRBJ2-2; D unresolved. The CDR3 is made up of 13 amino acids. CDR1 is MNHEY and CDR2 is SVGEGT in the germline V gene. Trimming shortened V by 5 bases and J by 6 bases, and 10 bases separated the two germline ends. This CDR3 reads CASSPSKPGELFF. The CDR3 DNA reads TGTGCCAGCAGTCCATCGAAGCCCGGGGAGCTGTTTTTT.

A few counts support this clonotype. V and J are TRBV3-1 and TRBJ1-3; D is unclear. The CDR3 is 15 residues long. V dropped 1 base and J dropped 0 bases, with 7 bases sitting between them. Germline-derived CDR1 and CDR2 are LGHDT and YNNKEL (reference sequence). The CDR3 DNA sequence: TGTGCCAGCAGCCAAGTTCCGTCCTCTGGAAACACCATATATTTT. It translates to CASSQVPSSGNTIYF. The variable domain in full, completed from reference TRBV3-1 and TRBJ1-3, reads DTAVSQTPKYLVTQMGNDKSIKCEQNLGHDTMYWYKQDSKKFLKIMFSYNNKELIINETVPNRFSPKSPDKAHLNLHINSLELGDSAVYFCASSQVPSSGNTIYFGEGSWLTVV.

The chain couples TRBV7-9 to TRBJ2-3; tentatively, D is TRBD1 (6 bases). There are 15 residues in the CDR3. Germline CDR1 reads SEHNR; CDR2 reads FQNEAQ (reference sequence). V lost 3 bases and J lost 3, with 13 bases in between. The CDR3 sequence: CASSFKGTGTDTQYF. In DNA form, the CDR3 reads TGTGCCAGCAGCTTTAAGGGAACAGGGACAGATACGCAGTATTTT. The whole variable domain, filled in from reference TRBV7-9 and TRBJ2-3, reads DTGVSQNPRHKITKRGQNVTFRCDPISEHNRLYWYRQTLGQGPEFLTYFQNEAQLEKSRLLSDRFSAERPKGSFSTLEIQRTEQGDSAMYLCASSFKGTGTDTQYFGPGTRLTVL.

CDR3 nucleotide sequence: TGCGCCAGCAGCTCGACAGGGGGTCAAAACATTCAGTACTTC. Translation gives CASSSTGGQNIQYF. This sequence joins TRBV5-1 and TRBJ2-4; the match to TRBD1 covers 9 bases. Per germline, CDR1 SGHRS and CDR2 YFSETQ. The CDR3 is 14 amino acids. With 3 bases clipped from V and 5 bases from J, the junction kept 3 bases outside the gene matches.

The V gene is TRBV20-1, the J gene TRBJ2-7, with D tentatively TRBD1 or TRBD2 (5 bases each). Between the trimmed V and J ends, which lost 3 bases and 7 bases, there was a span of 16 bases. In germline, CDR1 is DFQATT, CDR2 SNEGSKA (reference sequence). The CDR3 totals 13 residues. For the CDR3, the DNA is TGCAGTGCTAGGCAGCCGAGGGGCTCTGAGCAGTACTTC. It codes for CSARQPRGSEQYF.

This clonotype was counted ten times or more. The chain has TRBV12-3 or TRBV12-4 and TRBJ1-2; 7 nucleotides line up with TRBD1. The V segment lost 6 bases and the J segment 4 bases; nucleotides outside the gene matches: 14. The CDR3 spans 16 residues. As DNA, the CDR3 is TGTGCCAGCAGCAGGAGCAACCGGGACAGACGCTATGGCTACACCTTC. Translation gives CASSRSNRDRRYGYTF.

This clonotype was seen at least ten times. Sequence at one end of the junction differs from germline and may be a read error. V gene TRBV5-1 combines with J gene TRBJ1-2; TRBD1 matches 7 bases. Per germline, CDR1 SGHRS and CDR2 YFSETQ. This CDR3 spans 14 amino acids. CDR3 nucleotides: TGTGCCAGCAGCCTTACAGGGGCTAACTATGGCTACACCTTC. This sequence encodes CASSLTGANYGYTF.

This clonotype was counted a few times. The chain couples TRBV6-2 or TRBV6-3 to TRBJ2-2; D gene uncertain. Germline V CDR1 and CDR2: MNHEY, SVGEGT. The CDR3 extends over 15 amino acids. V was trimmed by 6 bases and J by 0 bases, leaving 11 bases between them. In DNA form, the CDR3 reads TGTGCCAGCAGCCCTACGTACACGAACACCGGGGAGCTGTTTTTT. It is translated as CASSPTYTNTGELFF.

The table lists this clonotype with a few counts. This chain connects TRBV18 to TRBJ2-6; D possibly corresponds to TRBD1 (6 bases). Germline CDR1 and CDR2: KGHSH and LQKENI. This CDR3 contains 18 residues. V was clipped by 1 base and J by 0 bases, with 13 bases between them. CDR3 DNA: TGTGCCAGCTCACCACTCCAGGGGACGGGCTCTGGGGCCAACGTCCTGACTTTC. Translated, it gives CASSPLQGTGSGANVLTF.

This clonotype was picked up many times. The CDR3 spells CASSKDGYGYTF. The CDR3 nucleotides read TGTGCCAGCAGCAAAGACGGATATGGCTACACCTTC. The rearrangement uses TRBV12-3 or TRBV12-4 and TRBJ1-2; D unclear. The CDR3 runs to 12 residues. V was cut by 6 bases and J by 5 bases, with 10 bases left in between.

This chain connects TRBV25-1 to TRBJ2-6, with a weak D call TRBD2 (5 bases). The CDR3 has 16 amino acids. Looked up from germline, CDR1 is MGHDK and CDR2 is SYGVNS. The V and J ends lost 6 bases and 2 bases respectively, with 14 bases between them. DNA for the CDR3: TGTGCCAGCAGCGGACGGGGAACGGCTGGGGCCAACGTCCTGACTTTC. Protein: CASSGRGTAGANVLTF.